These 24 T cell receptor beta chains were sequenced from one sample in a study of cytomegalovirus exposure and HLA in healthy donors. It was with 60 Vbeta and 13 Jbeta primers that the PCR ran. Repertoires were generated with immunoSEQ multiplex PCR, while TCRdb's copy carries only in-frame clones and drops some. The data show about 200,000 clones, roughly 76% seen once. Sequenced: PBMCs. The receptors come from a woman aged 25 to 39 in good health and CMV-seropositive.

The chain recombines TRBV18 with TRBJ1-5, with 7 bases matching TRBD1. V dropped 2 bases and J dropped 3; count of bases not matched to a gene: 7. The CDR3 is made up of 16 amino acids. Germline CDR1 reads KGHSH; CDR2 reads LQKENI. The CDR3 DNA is TGTGCCAGCTCACCAGGACAGGTTTTAAACAATCAGCCCCAGCATTTT. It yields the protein CASSPGQVLNNQPQHF. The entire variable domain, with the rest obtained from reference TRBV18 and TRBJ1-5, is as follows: NAGVMQNPRHLVRRRGQEARLRCSPMKGHSHVYWYRQLPEEGLKFMVYLQKENIIDESGMPKERFSAEFPKEGPSILRIQQVVRGDSAAYFCASSPGQVLNNQPQHFGDGTRLSIL.

CDR3 in DNA: TGTGCCAGCCCAGTTGGGCCACCTTACAATGAGCAGTTCTTC. As protein: CASPVGPPYNEQFF. The chain employs TRBV7-9 and TRBJ2-1, with D unresolved. Germline assignment: CDR1 SEHNR and CDR2 FQNEAQ (reference sequence). The CDR3 loop spans 14 amino acids. V lost 8 bases to trimming and J lost 4 bases, with 15 bases between them.

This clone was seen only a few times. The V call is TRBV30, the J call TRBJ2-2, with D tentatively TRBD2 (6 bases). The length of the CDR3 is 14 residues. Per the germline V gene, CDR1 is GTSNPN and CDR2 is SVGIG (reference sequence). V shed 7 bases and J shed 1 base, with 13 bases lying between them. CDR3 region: CASGTGKNTGELFF. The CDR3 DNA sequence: TGTGCCTCTGGGACTGGAAAGAACACCGGGGAGCTGTTTTTT. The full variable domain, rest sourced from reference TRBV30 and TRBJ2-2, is SQTIHQWPATLVQPVGSPLSLECTVEGTSNPNLYWYRQAAGRGLQLLFYSVGIGQISSEVPQNLSASRPQDRQFILSSKKLLLSDSGFYLCASGTGKNTGELFFGEGSRLTVL.

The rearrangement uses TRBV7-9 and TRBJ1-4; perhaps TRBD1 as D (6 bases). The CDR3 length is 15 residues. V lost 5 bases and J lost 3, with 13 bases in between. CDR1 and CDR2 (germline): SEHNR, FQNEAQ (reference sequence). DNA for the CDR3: TGTGCCAGCAGCAGAGGTGCAGGGGCTAATGAAAAACTGTTTTTT. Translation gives CASSRGAGANEKLFF.

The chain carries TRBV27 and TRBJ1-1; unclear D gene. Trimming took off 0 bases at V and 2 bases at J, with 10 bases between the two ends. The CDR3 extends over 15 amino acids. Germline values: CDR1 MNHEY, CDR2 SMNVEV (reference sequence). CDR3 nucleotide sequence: TGTGCCAGCAGTTTATCGACCAGCGTCAACACTGAAGCTTTCTTT. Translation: CASSLSTSVNTEAFF.

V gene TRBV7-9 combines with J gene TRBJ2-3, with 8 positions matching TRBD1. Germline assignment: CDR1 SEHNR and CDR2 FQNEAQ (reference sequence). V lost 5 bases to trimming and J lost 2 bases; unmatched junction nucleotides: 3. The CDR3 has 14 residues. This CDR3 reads CASSLDRDTDTQYF. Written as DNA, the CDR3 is TGTGCCAGCAGCCTGGACAGGGACACAGATACGCAGTATTTT.

CDR3 sequence reads: CAWSTGLRNEQYF. CDR3 coding DNA: TGTGCCTGGAGTACAGGGTTAAGGAACGAGCAGTACTTC. The J gene is TRBJ2-7, the V gene TRBV30; a possible D gene is TRBD1 (6 bases). Germline CDR1 is GTSNPN and CDR2 is SVGIG (reference sequence). The CDR3 loop spans 13 amino acids. Trimming stripped 2 bases from V and 5 bases from J, with 13 bases between. The full variable domain, its missing parts supplied by reference TRBV30 and TRBJ2-7, is SQTIHQWPATLVQPVGSPLSLECTVEGTSNPNLYWYRQAAGRGLQLLFYSVGIGQISSEVPQNLSASRPQDRQFILSSKKLLLSDSGFYLCAWSTGLRNEQYFGPGTRLTVT.

DNA for the CDR3: TGTGCCAGCAGCCCAGGGGTCCACTCCTACGAGCAGTACTTC. It codes for CASSPGVHSYEQYF. The V gene is TRBV7-9, the J gene TRBJ2-7, with a possible D match to TRBD1 (6 bases). Deletions cut 5 bases from V and 0 bases from J, with 11 bases between. The germline CDR1 and CDR2 sequences are SEHNR and FQNEAQ (reference sequence). This CDR3 is 14 amino acids long.

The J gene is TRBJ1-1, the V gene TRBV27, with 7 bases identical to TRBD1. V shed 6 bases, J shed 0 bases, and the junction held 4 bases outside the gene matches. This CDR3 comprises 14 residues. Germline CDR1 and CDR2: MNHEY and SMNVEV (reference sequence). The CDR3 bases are TGTGCCAGCAGGCGGGACAGAGTGAACACTGAAGCTTTCTTT. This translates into CASRRDRVNTEAFF.

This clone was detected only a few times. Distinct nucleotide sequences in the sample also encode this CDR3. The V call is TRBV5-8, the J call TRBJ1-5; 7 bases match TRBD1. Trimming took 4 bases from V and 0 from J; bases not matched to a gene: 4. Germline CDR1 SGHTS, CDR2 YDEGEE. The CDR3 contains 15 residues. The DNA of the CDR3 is TGTGCCAGCAGCATACAGGGGTATAGCAATCAGCCCCAGCATTTT. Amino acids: CASSIQGYSNQPQHF. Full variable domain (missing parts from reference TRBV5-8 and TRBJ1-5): EAGVTQSPTHLIKTRGQQATLRCSPISGHTSVYWYQQALGLGLQFLLWYDEGEERNRGNFPPRFSGRQFPNYSSELNVNALELEDSALYLCASSIQGYSNQPQHFGDGTRLSIL.

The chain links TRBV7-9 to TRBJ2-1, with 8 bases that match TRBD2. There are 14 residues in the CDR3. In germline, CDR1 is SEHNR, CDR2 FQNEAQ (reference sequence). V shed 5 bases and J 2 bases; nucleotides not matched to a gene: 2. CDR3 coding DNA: TGTGCCAGCAGCCTTAGCGGGGCCTACAATGAGCAGTTCTTC. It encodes CASSLSGAYNEQFF.

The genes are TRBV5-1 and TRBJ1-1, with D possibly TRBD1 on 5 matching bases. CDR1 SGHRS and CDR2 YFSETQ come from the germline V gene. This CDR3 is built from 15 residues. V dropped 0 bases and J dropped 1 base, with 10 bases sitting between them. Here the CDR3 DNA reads TGCGCCAGCAGCTTGGCGGGGGTTTGGAACACTGAAGCTTTCTTT. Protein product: CASSLAGVWNTEAFF.

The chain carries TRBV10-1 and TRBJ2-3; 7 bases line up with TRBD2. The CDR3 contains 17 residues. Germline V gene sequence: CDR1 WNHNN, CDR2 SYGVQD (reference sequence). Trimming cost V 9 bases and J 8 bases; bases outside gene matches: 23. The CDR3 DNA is TGCGCCAGTCCTAGCGGTTGGGGGGGTCTTAGAAGTGCTACGCAGTATTTT. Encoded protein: CASPSGWGGLRSATQYF.

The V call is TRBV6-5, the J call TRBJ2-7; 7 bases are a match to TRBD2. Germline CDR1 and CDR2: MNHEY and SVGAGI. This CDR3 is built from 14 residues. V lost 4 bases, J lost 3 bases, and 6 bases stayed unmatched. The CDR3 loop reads CASSSSGILYEQYF. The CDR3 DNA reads TGTGCCAGCAGTTCGAGCGGGATCCTCTACGAGCAGTACTTC.

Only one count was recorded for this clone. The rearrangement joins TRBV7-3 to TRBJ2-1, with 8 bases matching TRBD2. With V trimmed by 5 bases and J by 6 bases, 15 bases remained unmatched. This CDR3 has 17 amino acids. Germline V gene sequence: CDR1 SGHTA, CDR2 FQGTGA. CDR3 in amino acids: CASSPDYRAGGLNEQFF. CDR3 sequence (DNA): TGTGCCAGCAGCCCCGACTATAGGGCGGGGGGCCTCAATGAGCAGTTCTTC.

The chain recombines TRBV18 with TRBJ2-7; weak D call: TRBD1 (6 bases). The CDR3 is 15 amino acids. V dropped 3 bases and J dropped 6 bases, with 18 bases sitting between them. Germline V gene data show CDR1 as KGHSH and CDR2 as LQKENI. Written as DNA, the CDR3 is TGTGCCAGCTCACCGGACCAACAGGGCCGGAGCGAGCAGTACTTC. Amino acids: CASSPDQQGRSEQYF.

CDR3 amino acids: CASSSPGRAGGNTIYF. CDR3 nucleotide sequence: TGTGCCAGCAGTTCCCCTGGACGAGCGGGAGGAAACACCATATATTTT. The chain joins TRBV28 to TRBJ1-3; D gene ambiguous. Per the germline V gene, CDR1 is MDHEN and CDR2 is SYDVKM. This CDR3 comprises 16 residues. Trimming took 4 bases from V and 4 from J, leaving 17 bases between them.

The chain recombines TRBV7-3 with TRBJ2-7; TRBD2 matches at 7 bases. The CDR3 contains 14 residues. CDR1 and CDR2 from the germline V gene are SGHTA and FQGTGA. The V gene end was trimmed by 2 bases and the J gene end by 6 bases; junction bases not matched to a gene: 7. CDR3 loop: CASSLVGGSPEQYF. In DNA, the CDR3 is TGTGCCAGCAGCTTAGTTGGCGGGAGCCCCGAGCAGTACTTC.

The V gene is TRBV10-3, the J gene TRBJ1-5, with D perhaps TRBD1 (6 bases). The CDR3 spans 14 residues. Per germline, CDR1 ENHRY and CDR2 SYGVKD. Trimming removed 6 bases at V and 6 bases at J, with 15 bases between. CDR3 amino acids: CAISRQGMAQPQHF. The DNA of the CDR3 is TGTGCCATCAGCCGCCAGGGGATGGCTCAGCCCCAGCATTTT.

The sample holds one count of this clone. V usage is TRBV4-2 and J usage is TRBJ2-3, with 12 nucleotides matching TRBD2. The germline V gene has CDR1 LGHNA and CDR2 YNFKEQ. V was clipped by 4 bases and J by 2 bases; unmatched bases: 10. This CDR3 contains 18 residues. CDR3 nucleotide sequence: TGTGCCAGCAGCCGACGGACTAGCGGGGACCGATACACAGATACGCAGTATTTT. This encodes CASSRRTSGDRYTDTQYF.

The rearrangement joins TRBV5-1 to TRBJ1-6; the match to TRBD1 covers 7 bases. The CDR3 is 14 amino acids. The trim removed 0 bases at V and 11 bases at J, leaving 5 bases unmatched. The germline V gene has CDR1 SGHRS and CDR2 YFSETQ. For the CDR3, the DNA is TGCGCCAGCAGCTTGGAACAGGGGAGGACACCCCTCCACTTT. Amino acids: CASSLEQGRTPLHF. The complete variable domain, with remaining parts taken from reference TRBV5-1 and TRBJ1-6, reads KAGVTQTPRYLIKTRGQQVTLSCSPISGHRSVSWYQQTPGQGLQFLFEYFSETQRNKGNFPGRFSGRQFSNSRSEMNVSTLELGDSALYLCASSLEQGRTPLHFGNGTRLTVT.

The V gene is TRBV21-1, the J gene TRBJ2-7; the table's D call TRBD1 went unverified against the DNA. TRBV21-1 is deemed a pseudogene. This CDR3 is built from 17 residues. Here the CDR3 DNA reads TGTGCCAGCAGGTGGGTGGACAGGGTTATTATTCCCTACGAGCAGTACTTC. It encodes CASRWVDRVIIPYEQYF.

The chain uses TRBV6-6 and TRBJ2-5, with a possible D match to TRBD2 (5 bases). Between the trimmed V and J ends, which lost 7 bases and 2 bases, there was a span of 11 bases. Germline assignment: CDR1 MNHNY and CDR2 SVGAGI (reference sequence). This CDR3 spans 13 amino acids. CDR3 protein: CASKFTRQETQYF. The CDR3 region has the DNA TGTGCCAGCAAGTTTACTAGGCAAGAGACCCAGTACTTC.

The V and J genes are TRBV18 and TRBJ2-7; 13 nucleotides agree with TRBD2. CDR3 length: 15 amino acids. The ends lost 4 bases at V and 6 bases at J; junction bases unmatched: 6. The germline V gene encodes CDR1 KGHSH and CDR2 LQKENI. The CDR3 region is CASSQTSGRDGEQYF. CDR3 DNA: TGTGCCAGCTCACAAACTAGCGGGAGGGATGGCGAGCAGTACTTC.